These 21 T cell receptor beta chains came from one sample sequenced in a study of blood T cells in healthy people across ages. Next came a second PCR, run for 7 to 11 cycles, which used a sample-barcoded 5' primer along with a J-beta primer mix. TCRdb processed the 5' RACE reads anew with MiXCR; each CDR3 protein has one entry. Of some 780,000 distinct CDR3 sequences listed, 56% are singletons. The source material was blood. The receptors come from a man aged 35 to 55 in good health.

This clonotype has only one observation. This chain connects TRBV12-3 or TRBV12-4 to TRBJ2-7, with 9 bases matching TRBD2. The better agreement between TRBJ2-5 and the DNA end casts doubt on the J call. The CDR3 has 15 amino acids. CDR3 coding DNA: TGTGCCAGCAGTTTGAGGGGGCGGGGGGGAGAGACCCAGTACTTC. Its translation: CASSLRGRGGETQYF.

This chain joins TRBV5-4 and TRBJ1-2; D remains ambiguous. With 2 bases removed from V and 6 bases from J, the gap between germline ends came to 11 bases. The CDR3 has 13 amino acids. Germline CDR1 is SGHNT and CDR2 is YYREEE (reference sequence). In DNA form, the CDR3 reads TGTGCCAGCAGCTTAACGACGGGGAATGGCTACACCTTC. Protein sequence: CASSLTTGNGYTF.

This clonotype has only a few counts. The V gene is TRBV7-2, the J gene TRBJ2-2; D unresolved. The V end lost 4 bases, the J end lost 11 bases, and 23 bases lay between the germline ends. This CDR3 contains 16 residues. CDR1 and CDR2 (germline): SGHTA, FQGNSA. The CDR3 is CASSYRLGGPLSELFF. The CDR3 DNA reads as TGTGCCAGCAGCTACCGGCTAGGCGGTCCCCTATCAGAGCTGTTTTTT.

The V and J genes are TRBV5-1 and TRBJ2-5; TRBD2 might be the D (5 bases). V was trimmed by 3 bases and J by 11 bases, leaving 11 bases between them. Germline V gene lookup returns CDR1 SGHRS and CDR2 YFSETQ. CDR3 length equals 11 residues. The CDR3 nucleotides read TGCGCCAGCAGCTCAAGTTGGGAGCAGTACTTC. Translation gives CASSSSWEQYF.

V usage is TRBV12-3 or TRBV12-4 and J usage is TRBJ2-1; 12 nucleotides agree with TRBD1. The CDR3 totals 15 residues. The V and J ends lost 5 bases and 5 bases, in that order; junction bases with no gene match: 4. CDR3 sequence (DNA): TGTGCCAGCAGTCGGGGGGACAGGGGGCACAATGAGCAGTTCTTC. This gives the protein CASSRGDRGHNEQFF.

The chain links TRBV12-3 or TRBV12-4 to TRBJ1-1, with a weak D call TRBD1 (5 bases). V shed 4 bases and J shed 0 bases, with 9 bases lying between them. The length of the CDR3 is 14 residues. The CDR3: CASSSSDMNTEAFF. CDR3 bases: TGTGCCAGCAGTTCATCGGACATGAACACTGAAGCTTTCTTT.

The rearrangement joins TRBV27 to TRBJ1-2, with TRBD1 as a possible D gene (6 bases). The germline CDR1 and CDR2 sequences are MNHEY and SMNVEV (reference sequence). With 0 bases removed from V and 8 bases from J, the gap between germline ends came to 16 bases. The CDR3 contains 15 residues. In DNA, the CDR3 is TGTGCCAGCAGTTTATCGAGGGGGGGAAGGGAGGGCTACACCTTC. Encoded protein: CASSLSRGGREGYTF.

The CDR3 is CSVVPFRSSNYGYTF. CDR3 DNA sequence: TGCAGCGTTGTGCCTTTTAGGAGCTCTAACTATGGCTACACCTTC. This chain links TRBV29-1 with TRBJ1-2; no firm D call. The germline V gene encodes CDR1 SQVTM and CDR2 ANQGSEA. The CDR3 sequence is 15 residues long. V lost 4 bases, J lost 0 bases, and 15 bases lay in between.

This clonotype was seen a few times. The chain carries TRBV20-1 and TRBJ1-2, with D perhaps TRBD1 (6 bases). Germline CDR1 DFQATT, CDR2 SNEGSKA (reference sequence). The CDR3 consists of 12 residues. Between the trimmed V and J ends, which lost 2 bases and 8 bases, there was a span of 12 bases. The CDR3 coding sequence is TGCAGTGCTAGATTGGGGGGCCGAGGCTACACCTTC. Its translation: CSARLGGRGYTF.

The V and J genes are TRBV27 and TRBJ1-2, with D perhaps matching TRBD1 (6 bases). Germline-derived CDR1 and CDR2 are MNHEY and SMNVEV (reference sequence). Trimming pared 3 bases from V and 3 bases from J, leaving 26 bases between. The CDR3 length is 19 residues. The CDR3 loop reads CASSLVAMGAPSQDYGYTF. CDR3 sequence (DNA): TGTGCCAGCAGTTTGGTGGCAATGGGGGCCCCTTCCCAGGACTATGGCTACACCTTC.

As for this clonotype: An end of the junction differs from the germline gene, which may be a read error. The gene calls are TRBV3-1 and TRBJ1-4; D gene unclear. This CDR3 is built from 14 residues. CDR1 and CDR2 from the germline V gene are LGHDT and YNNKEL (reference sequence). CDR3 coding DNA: TGTGCCAGTAGCCAAGATGTCACTAATGAAAAACTGTTTTTT. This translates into CASSQDVTNEKLFF.

The CDR3 protein is CSAITGGRYGYTF. The CDR3 nucleotides are TGCAGTGCCATTACAGGGGGCCGGTATGGCTACACCTTC. The chain has TRBV20-1 and TRBJ1-2, with 9 bases aligning to TRBD1. V trimming: 6 bases; J trimming: 5 bases; junction bases outside the gene matches: 7. Germline V CDR1 and CDR2: DFQATT, SNEGSKA (reference sequence). The length of the CDR3 is 13 residues.

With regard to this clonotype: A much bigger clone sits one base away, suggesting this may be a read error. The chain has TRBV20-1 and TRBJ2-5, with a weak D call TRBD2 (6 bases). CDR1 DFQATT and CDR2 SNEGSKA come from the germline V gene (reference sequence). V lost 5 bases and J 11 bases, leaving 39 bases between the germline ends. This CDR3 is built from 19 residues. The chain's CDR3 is CSAPLFKAGTVDPPNGQYF. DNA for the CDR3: TGCAGTGCTCCGCTCTTTAAAGCGGGCACAGTCGACCCTCCCAATGGGCAGTACTTC.

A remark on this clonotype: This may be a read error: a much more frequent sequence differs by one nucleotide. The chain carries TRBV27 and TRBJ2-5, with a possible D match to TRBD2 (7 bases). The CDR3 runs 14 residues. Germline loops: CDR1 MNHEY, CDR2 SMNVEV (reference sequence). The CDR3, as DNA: TGTGCCGGCAGTTTGCGGGGGCCCCAAGAGACCCAGTACTTC. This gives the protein CAGSLRGPQETQYF.

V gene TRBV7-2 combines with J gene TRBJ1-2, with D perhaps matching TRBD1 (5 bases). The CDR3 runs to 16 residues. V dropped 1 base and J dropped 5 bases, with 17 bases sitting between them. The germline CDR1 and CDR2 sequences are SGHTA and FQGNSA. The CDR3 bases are TGTGCCAGCAGCTTAGGGGGGGGAAGGAATAGGTATGGCTACACCTTC. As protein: CASSLGGGRNRYGYTF. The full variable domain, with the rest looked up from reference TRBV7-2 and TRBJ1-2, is GAGVSQSPSNKVTEKGKDVELRCDPISGHTALYWYRQSLGQGLEFLIYFQGNSAPDKSGLPSDRFSAERTGGSVSTLTIQRTQQEDSAVYLCASSLGGGRNRYGYTFGSGTRLTVV.

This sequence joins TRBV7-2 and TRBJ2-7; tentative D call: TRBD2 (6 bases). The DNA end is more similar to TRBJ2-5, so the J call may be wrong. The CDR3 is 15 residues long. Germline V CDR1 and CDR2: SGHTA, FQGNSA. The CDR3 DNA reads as TGTGCCAGCAGCCCACCACGAGCGGGCGGAGAGACCCAGTACTTC. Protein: CASSPPRAGGETQYF.

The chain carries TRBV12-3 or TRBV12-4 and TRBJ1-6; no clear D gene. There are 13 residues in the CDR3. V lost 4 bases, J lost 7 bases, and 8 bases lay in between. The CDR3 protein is CASSSETNSPLHF. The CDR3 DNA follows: TGTGCCAGCAGTTCCGAAACAAATTCACCCCTCCACTTT.

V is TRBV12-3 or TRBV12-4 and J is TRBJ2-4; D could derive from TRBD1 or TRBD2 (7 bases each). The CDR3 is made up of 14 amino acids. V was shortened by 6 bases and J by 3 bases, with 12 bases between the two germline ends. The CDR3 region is CASSTRGGKNIQYF. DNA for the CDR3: TGTGCCAGCAGCACCAGGGGGGGCAAAAACATTCAGTACTTC.

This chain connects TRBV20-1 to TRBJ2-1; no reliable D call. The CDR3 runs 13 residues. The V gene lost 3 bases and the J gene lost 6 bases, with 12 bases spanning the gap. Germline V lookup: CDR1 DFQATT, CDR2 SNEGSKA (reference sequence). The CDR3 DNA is TGCAGTGCTAGTGACGGTGGGGTCAATGAGCAGTTCTTC. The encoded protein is CSASDGGVNEQFF.

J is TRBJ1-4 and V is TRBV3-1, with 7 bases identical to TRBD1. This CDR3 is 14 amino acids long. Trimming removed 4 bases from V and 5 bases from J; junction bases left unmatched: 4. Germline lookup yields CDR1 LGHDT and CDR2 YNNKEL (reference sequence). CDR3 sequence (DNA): TGTGCCAGCAGCCTAAAGACAGGGAATGAAAAACTGTTTTTT. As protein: CASSLKTGNEKLFF.

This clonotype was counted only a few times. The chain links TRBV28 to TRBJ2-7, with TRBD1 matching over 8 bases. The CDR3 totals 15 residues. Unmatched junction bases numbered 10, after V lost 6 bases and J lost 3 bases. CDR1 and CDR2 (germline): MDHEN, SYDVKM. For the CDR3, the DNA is TGTGCCAGCAGGAACACAGGGGGTGGTCACTACGAGCAGTACTTC. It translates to CASRNTGGGHYEQYF.